A selection of T cell receptor beta chains follows, all from one sample in a study of T cells in Graves' hyperthyroidism and ophthalmopathy. TCRdb passed the multiplex PCR reads through MiXCR, listing each CDR3 protein once. The sample holds about 350,000 distinct CDR3 sequences, around 13% seen once. The sample comprised blood. These receptors originate from a woman in her 30s with Graves' hyperthyroidism. The CDR3 runs from the conserved cysteine through the conserved F or W. The order of the fields is J gene, clone size, V gene, D gene, CDR3 protein, CDR3 DNA. A D gene is named only where the DNA matches it firmly. Where a row states a size, it is once, few, many or the class of an expanded clone; other rows omit it.

j_gene: TRBJ2-5; abundance: .; v_gene: TRBV28; d_gene: .; CDR3aa: CASRVRKSKEETQYF; CDR3nt: TGTGCCAGCAGGGTCAGGAAGTCGAAGGAAGAGACCCAGTACTTC
j_gene: TRBJ2-1; abundance: many; v_gene: TRBV27; d_gene: TRBD2; CDR3aa: CASSEFGGRVNEQFF; CDR3nt: TGTGCCAGCAGTGAATTCGGCGGGAGGGTCAATGAGCAGTTCTTC
j_gene: TRBJ2-7; abundance: many; v_gene: TRBV14; d_gene: .; CDR3aa: CASSQIGVKGNEQYF; CDR3nt: TGTGCCAGCAGCCAAATCGGAGTGAAAGGCAACGAGCAGTACTTC
j_gene: TRBJ1-4; abundance: many; v_gene: TRBV11-2; d_gene: .; CDR3aa: CASGTRGTNEKLFF; CDR3nt: TGTGCCAGCGGGACGAGGGGAACTAATGAAAAACTGTTTTTT
j_gene: TRBJ2-3; abundance: .; v_gene: TRBV4-2; d_gene: TRBD1; CDR3aa: CASSQGMTGGTDTQYF; CDR3nt: TGTGCCAGCAGCCAAGGGATGACAGGGGGCACAGATACGCAGTATTTT
j_gene: TRBJ1-6; abundance: many; v_gene: TRBV20-1; d_gene: .; CDR3aa: CSARPGTGNNSPLHF; CDR3nt: TGCAGTGCTAGACCCGGGACGGGAAATAATTCACCCCTCCACTTT
j_gene: TRBJ2-7; abundance: .; v_gene: TRBV19; d_gene: .; CDR3aa: CASSPPGTAYEQYF; CDR3nt: TGTGCCAGTAGTCCCCCCGGGACGGCCTACGAGCAGTACTTC
j_gene: TRBJ2-2; abundance: .; v_gene: TRBV30; d_gene: .; CDR3aa: CTWSRINTGELFF; CDR3nt: TGTACCTGGAGCCGGATAAACACCGGGGAGCTGTTTTTT
j_gene: TRBJ1-3; abundance: .; v_gene: TRBV12-3/TRBV12-4; d_gene: .; CDR3aa: CASSSTGSPGNAIYF; CDR3nt: TGTGCCAGCAGTTCGACAGGATCCCCTGGAAACGCCATATATTTT
j_gene: TRBJ2-7; abundance: many; v_gene: TRBV30; d_gene: .; CDR3aa: CAWSRKGEAYEQYF; CDR3nt: TGTGCCTGGAGTCGAAAGGGGGAAGCCTACGAGCAGTACTTC
j_gene: TRBJ1-5; abundance: many; v_gene: TRBV2; d_gene: .; CDR3aa: CASSRENNQPQHF; CDR3nt: TGTGCCAGCAGTCGCGAGAACAATCAGCCCCAGCATTTT
j_gene: TRBJ2-2; abundance: .; v_gene: TRBV20-1; d_gene: .; CDR3aa: CRGREPTFANTGELFF; CDR3nt: TGCAGGGGTAGGGAACCGACGTTCGCGAACACCGGGGAGCTGTTTTTT